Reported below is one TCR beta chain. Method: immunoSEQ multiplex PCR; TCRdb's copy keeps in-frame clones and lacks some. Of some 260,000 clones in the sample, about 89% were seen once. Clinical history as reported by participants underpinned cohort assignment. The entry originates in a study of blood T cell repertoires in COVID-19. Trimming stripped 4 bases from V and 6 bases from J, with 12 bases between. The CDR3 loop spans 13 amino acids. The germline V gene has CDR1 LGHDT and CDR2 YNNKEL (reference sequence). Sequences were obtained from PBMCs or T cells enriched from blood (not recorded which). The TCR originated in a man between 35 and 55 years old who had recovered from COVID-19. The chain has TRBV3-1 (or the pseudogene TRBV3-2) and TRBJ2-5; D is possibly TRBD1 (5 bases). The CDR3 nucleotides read TGTGCCAGCAGCCGGCCCAGGGTAAAGACCCAGTACTTC. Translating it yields CASSRPRVKTQYF.